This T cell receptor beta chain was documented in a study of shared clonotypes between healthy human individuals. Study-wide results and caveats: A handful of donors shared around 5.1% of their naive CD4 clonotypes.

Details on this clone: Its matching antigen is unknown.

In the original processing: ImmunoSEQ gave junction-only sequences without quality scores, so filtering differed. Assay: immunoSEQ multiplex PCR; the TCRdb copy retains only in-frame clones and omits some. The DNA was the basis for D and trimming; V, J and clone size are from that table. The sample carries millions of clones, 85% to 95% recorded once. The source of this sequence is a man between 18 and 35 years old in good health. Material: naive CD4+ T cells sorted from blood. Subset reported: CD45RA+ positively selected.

Here the CDR3 reads CASSINLGGTDTGELFF. DNA of the CDR3: TGTGCCAGTAGTATAAATCTGGGGGGAACGGACACCGGGGAGCTGTTTTTT. The chain recombines TRBV19 with TRBJ2-2; D perhaps matches TRBD2 (6 bases). Trimming took 2 bases from V and 3 from J, leaving 16 bases between them. Germline V gene data show CDR1 as LNHDA and CDR2 as SQIVND (reference sequence). The CDR3 runs 17 residues.